This T cell receptor beta chain was recovered during a study of shared clonotypes between healthy human individuals. Overall study: CD4 naive cells filled three plates per donor, CD4 memory three, CD8 naive two and CD8 memory one.

This CDR3 spans 11 amino acids. The ends were cut back, 5 bases at V and 4 bases at J, with 5 bases in the middle. CDR1 and CDR2 (germline): LNHDA, SQIVND (reference sequence). Naive CD8 isolation took CD45RO-negative cells positively selected for CCR7 and excluded terminally differentiated effector memory CD45RA+ cells. The study drew its donors from healthy HIV-negative adults without recent acute infections or vaccinations. Sequencing used immunoSEQ multiplex PCR; TCRdb keeps in-frame clones, though not all of them. The table has around 2,000,000 clones, approximately 94% seen once; the top ten hold roughly 1.2%. As to this clone: This sample includes further DNA sequences coding for the same CDR3.

Sequenced sample: naive CD8+ T cells sorted from blood. The sequence was collected from a man aged 18 to 35 in good health. This chain connects TRBV19 to TRBJ1-2, with D uncertain. The CDR3 DNA reads TGTGCCAGTAGTGATGGCTATGGCTACACCTTC. Translated, it gives CASSDGYGYTF. Supplemented by reference TRBV19 and TRBJ1-2, the full variable domain reads DGGITQSPKYLFRKEGQNVTLSCEQNLNHDAMYWYRQDPGQGLRLIYYSQIVNDFQKGDIAEGYSVSREKKESFPLTVTSAQKNPTAFYLCASSDGYGYTFGSGTRLTVV.